Listed below are T cell receptor beta chains from one sample, sequenced in a study of blood T cells in healthy people across ages. TCRdb re-analysed the 5' RACE reads in MiXCR, keeping a single row per CDR3 protein. The sample contains around 970,000 distinct CDR3 sequences, 51% of which appear only once. Input material: blood. These receptor sequences come from a woman aged 55-69 years in good health. The CDR3 runs from the conserved cysteine through the conserved F or W. Each record gives: V gene, J gene, D gene, CDR3 protein. The D gene is left open where the match is weak.

TRBV20-1,TRBJ2-1,.,CSALSYRGSYNEQFF
TRBV20-1,TRBJ2-7,TRBD2,CSARPITTSGPTYEQYF
TRBV6-5,TRBJ2-6,.,CASSYSAGTGSSGANVLTF
TRBV20-1,TRBJ2-4,.,CSASYRYQMRNIHYF
TRBV27,TRBJ2-7,.,CASSPGSTYEQYF
TRBV2,TRBJ2-1,TRBD1,CASRFDRGLTYNEQFF
TRBV3-1,TRBJ2-3,TRBD2,CASSSGLVGTDTQYF
TRBV20-1,TRBJ2-4,TRBD1,CSAPTGPPNIQYF
TRBV6-1,TRBJ2-4,.,CASRHEYRGRAGVPGKNIQYF
TRBV7-8,TRBJ2-1,TRBD2,CASSLVRLAAFYNEQFF
TRBV6-5,.,TRBD2,CASSYTSGGGEQYF
TRBV11-3,TRBJ2-1,.,CASSSTQGEEQFF
TRBV12-3/TRBV12-4,TRBJ1-2,TRBD1,CASSTGQVYGYTF
TRBV30,.,.,CAWKRVYEQYF
TRBV3-1,TRBJ2-7,.,CASSQTSYEQYF
TRBV4-1,TRBJ2-7,.,CASSPTTAYEQYF